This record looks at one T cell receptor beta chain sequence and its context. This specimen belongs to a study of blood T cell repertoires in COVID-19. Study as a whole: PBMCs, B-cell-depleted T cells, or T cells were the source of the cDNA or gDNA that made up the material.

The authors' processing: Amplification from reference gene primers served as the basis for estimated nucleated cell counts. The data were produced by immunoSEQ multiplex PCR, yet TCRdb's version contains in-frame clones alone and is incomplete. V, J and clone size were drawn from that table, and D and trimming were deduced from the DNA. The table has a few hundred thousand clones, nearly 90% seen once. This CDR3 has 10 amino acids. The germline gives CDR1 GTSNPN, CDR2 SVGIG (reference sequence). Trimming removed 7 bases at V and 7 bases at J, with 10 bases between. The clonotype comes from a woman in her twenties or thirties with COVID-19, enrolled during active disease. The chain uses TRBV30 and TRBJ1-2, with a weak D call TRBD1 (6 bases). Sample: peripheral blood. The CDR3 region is CASQGSGYTF. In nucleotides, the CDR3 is TGTGCCTCCCAGGGGTCTGGCTACACCTTC.